The subject of this entry is one T cell receptor (beta chain). Its antigen is not known. The sample originates from a study of liver allograft versus peripheral blood T cells. Study-wide background: Transplanted livers held T cell receptor repertoires, and these were compared with repertoires in recipients' peripheral blood.

This CDR3 has 12 amino acids. V shed 6 bases and J shed 8 bases, with 13 bases lying between them. CDR1 is SGHAT and CDR2 is FQNNGV in the germline V gene. Study results and caveats: Repertoires found inside liver allografts reportedly differed from T cell receptor repertoires in peripheral blood.

TCRdb analysed the reads with MiXCR anew, one entry per CDR3 protein. This table has 9,500 to 12,000 distinct CDR3 sequences, approximately 19% appearing once. This chain uses TRBV11-2 with TRBJ1-1; unclear D gene. The sequence was collected from a human patient who had a liver transplant. The graft donor may have given rise to some T cells. The CDR3 DNA reads as TGTGCCAGCAGTCTAGCGGGCCGCGAAGCTTTCTTT. The encoded protein is CASSLAGREAFF. Based on the CDR3 plus reference TRBV11-2 and TRBJ1-1, the full variable domain is EAGVAQSPRYKIIEKRQSVAFWCNPISGHATLYWYQQILGQGPKLLIQFQNNGVVDDSQLPKDRFSAERLKGVDSTLKIQPAKLEDSAVYLCASSLAGREAFFGQGTRLTVV.